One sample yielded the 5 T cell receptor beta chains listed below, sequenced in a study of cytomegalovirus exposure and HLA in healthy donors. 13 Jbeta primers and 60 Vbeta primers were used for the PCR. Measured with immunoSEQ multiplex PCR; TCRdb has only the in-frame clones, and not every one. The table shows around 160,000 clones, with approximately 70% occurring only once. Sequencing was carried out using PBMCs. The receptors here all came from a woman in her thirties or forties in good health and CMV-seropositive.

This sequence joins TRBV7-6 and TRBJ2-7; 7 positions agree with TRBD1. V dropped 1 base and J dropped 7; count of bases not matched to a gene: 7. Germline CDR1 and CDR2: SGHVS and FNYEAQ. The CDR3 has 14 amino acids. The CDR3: CASSLGDRAREQYF. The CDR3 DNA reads TGTGCCAGCAGCTTAGGAGACAGGGCGAGGGAGCAGTACTTC. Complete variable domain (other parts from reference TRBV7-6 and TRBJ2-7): GAGVSQSPRYKVTKRGQDVALRCDPISGHVSLYWYRQALGQGPEFLTYFNYEAQQDKSGLPNDRFSAERPEGSISTLTIQRTEQRDSAMYRCASSLGDRAREQYFGPGTRLTVT.

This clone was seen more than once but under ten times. CDR3 protein: CASSQGQGNIYEQYF. The DNA for the CDR3 is TGTGCCAGCAGCCAGGGACAGGGCAACATCTACGAGCAGTACTTC. The rearrangement joins TRBV5-5 to TRBJ2-7; 9 nucleotides match TRBD1. CDR1 is SGHKS, CDR2 YYEKEE, per germline (reference sequence). With V trimmed by 4 bases and J by 3 bases, 8 bases remained unmatched. This CDR3 is built from 15 residues.

The DNA of the CDR3 is TGTGCCAGCAGTGAAGCTTCCGGGCAGGGGCCTGAAGCTTTCTTT. It encodes CASSEASGQGPEAFF. This chain connects TRBV6-1 to TRBJ1-1; a possible D gene is TRBD1 (6 bases). V lost 0 bases, J lost 6 bases, and 14 bases lay in between. Germline-derived CDR1 and CDR2 are MNHNS and SASEGT. This CDR3 is built from 15 residues.

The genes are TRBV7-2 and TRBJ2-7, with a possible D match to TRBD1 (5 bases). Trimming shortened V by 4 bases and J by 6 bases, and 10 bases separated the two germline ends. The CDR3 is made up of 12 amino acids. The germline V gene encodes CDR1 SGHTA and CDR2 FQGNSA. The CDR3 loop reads CASSSRVREQYF. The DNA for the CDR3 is TGTGCCAGCAGCTCCAGGGTCCGCGAGCAGTACTTC.

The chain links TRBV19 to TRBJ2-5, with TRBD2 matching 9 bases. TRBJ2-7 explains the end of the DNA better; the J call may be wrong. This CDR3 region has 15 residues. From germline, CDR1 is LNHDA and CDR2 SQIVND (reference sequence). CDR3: CASSPQAGGGYEQYF. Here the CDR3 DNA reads TGTGCCAGTAGTCCACAAGCGGGAGGAGGGTACGAGCAGTACTTC.